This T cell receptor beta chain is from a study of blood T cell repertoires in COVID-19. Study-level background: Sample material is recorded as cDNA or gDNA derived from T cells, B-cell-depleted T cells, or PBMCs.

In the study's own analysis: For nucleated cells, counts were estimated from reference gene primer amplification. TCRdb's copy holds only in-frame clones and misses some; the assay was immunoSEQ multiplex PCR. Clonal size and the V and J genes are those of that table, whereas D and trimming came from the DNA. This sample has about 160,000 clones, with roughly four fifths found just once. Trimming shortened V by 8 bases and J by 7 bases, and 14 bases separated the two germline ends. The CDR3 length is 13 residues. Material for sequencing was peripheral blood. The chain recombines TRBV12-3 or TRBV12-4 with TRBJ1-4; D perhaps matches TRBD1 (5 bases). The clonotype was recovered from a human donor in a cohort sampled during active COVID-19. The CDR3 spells CASGASVGEKLFF. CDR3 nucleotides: TGTGCCAGCGGGGCCTCCGTTGGTGAAAAACTGTTTTTT.